This record concerns one TCR beta chain sequence. Its matching antigen is unknown. The data were obtained in a study of radiotherapy plus CTLA-4 blockade in lung cancer. Overall study: Among patients, about 20% showed objective responses, and approximately 29% had disease control. Broader study findings: Tumor-origin TCR clones grew in blood after radiotherapy plus ipilimumab.

Sequencing used immunoSEQ multiplex PCR; TCRdb keeps in-frame clones, though not all of them. The repertoire holds about 72,000 clones, with around 83% as singletons. The CDR3 has 16 amino acids. V shed 5 bases and J 4 bases; nucleotides not matched to a gene: 10. CDR1 is MDHEN and CDR2 is SYDVKM in the germline V gene. Sequencing was performed on peripheral blood, taken from a patient treated with radiotherapy plus ipilimumab. The sequence derives from a human donor with non-small cell lung cancer who had a partial response to radiotherapy plus ipilimumab. The rearrangement uses TRBV28 and TRBJ2-1, with TRBD2 identical over 8 bases. CDR3 region: CASSKTGLGNYNEQFF. DNA for the CDR3: TGTGCCAGCAGTAAGACGGGACTAGGAAATTACAATGAGCAGTTCTTC.